Listed below are T cell receptor beta chains from one sample, sequenced in a study of blood T cell repertoires in COVID-19. TCRdb's copy holds only in-frame clones and misses some; the assay was immunoSEQ multiplex PCR. The sample lists approximately 220,000 clones; roughly 85% were seen once. Sequencing input: PBMCs or T cells enriched from blood (not recorded which). Receptor source: a woman between 50 and 59 years old who had been exposed to COVID-19. CDR3s include the opening cysteine and the closing phenylalanine or tryptophan. The order of the fields is J gene, V gene, D gene, clone size, CDR3 DNA, CDR3 protein. The D gene is left open where the match is weak. Expanded clones get a size class; other rows say once, few or many, or leave the size out.

TRBJ1-6,TRBV2,TRBD1,.,TGTGCCAGCAGTGCTTTGTGGGACAGGGGAATAAATAATTCACCCCTCCACTTT,CASSALWDRGINNSPLHF
TRBJ2-1,TRBV12-3/TRBV12-4,.,.,TGTGCCAGCAGTTGGGACTTTGGCAATGAGCAGTTCTTC,CASSWDFGNEQFF
TRBJ1-1,TRBV10-3,.,.,TGTGCCATCCGACCAGGGGTGGGCGCATCGGGGAACACTGAAGCTTTCTTT,CAIRPGVGASGNTEAFF
TRBJ1-1,TRBV5-1,.,.,TGCGCCAGCAGCCGATCACCGACAGGCTTGAACACTGAAGCTTTCTTT,CASSRSPTGLNTEAFF
TRBJ1-3,TRBV30,.,.,TGTGCCTGGAGCCCTGGGGGGGACACCATATATTTT,CAWSPGGDTIYF
TRBJ2-5,TRBV5-6,.,.,TGTGCCAGCAGCTTTATGCCCCGGTGGCAAGAGACCCAGTACTTC,CASSFMPRWQETQYF
TRBJ1-1,TRBV18,.,.,TGTGCCAGCTCACCGGGAGGGTGGGAAGCTTTCTTT,CASSPGGWEAFF
TRBJ1-3,TRBV19,.,.,TGTGCCGGGAGGGCGGCCTCTGGAAACACCATATATTTT,CAGRAASGNTIYF
TRBJ1-1,TRBV24-1,.,.,TGTGCCACCAGTGATCGAGGTAACACTGAAGCTTTCTTT,CATSDRGNTEAFF
TRBJ1-6,TRBV4-3,TRBD1,.,TGCGCCAGCAGCCAAGGGGACAGGGGGCTTTATAATTCACCCCTCCACTTT,CASSQGDRGLYNSPLHF
TRBJ1-1,TRBV6-1,TRBD1,.,TGTGCCAGCAGTGAAGCCTTTTCACAGGGGATGGGGAACACTGAAGCTTTCTTT,CASSEAFSQGMGNTEAFF
TRBJ2-1,TRBV4-3,TRBD1,.,TGCGCCAGCAGCCGAGGGGGCCTAGACAGCCCAGTTGAGCAGTTCTTC,CASSRGGLDSPVEQFF
TRBJ2-3,TRBV5-1,TRBD2,.,TGCGCCAGCAGCCTTGATCCACCGGGGGGGCTGGTAGATACGCAGTATTTT,CASSLDPPGGLVDTQYF
TRBJ2-3,TRBV4-3,TRBD2,.,TGCGCCAGCAGCCAAGCCCTACTAGCGGGGGCCACAGATACGCAGTATTTT,CASSQALLAGATDTQYF
TRBJ2-1,TRBV2,.,once,TGTGCCAGCAGTGCCGGGATTCTATACAATGAGCAGTTCTTC,CASSAGILYNEQFF
TRBJ2-2,TRBV5-6,.,.,TGTGCCAGCAGCTCTGGGACAACCCGCGGGGAGCTGTTTTTT,CASSSGTTRGELFF
TRBJ1-5,TRBV5-5,TRBD1,.,TGTGCCAGCAGCCCGGGACAGGGAAATTTCGGCAATCAGCCCCAGCATTTT,CASSPGQGNFGNQPQHF
TRBJ2-2,TRBV5-1,TRBD2,.,TGCGCCAGCAGCTACGGACTAGCGGGGGAGAACACCGGGGAGCTGTTTTTT,CASSYGLAGENTGELFF
TRBJ1-5,TRBV19,TRBD1,few,TGTGCCAGTAACCAAGAAGGGACAGGGAATCAGCCCCAGCATTTT,CASNQEGTGNQPQHF
TRBJ2-3,TRBV30,.,.,TGTGCCTGGAGCGCGACTTCCTACACAGATACGCAGTATTTT,CAWSATSYTDTQYF
TRBJ1-1,TRBV10-3,TRBD1,.,TGTGCCATCAATACTGGACAGGGGGCCATGGCGACTGAAGCTTTCTTT,CAINTGQGAMATEAFF
TRBJ2-1,TRBV12-3/TRBV12-4,.,.,TGTGCCAGCAGTCTAAGATTGGAGCAGTTCTTC,CASSLRLEQFF
TRBJ2-2,TRBV5-4,.,.,TGTGCCAGCAGCCGGAGGACAGCCGGGAACACCGGGGAGCTGTTTTTT,CASSRRTAGNTGELFF
TRBJ1-4,TRBV25-1,.,once,TGTGCCAGCAGTCCACAGGGCTTCGACAGCTGGACTAATGAAAAACTGTTTTTT,CASSPQGFDSWTNEKLFF
TRBJ1-1,TRBV14,.,once,TGTGCCAGCAGGTTTTGGACAGCCAACACTGAAGCTTTCTTT,CASRFWTANTEAFF
TRBJ1-2,TRBV25-1,.,.,TGTGCCAGCAGTGAATATATTGGAGGTGATGGCTACACCTTC,CASSEYIGGDGYTF
TRBJ2-7,TRBV11-2,.,.,TGTGCCAGCAGCTTGGGGGGAGTAGCGGTAGCCTACGAGCAGTACTTC,CASSLGGVAVAYEQYF
TRBJ2-3,TRBV5-1,TRBD2,.,TGCGCCAGCAGCTTGGAACTAGCGGGGTGGGATACGCAGTATTTT,CASSLELAGWDTQYF
TRBJ1-2,TRBV7-9,.,.,TGTGCCAGCGCGGATAGAGGTTCCGGCGGTCGCTATGGCTACACCTTC,CASADRGSGGRYGYTF
TRBJ2-7,TRBV7-9,.,.,TGTGCCAGCAGCTTCGGTAGTAAAGAGCAGTACTTC,CASSFGSKEQYF
TRBJ2-3,TRBV7-2,.,once,TGTGCCAGCAGCTTAACCGGAGATACGCAGTATTTT,CASSLTGDTQYF
TRBJ2-5,TRBV5-1,TRBD2,.,TGCGCAAGCCAAGAGACTAGCGGAGGGGAGACCCAGTACTTC,CASQETSGGETQYF
TRBJ1-1,TRBV28,TRBD1,once,TGTGCCAGCAGTCCAGGGGGGAACACTGAAGCTTTCTTT,CASSPGGNTEAFF
TRBJ2-7,TRBV10-2,TRBD2,few,TGCGCCAGCAGCCCACTAGCGGGGGCTTACGAGCAGTACTTC,CASSPLAGAYEQYF
TRBJ2-1,TRBV7-2,TRBD2,.,TGTGCCAGCAGCCTCCCGGGACTAGCGGGTAATGAGCAGTTCTTC,CASSLPGLAGNEQFF
TRBJ1-6,TRBV15,.,.,TGTGCCACCAGCAGAGAGGGAGATTCACCCCTCCACTTT,CATSREGDSPLHF
TRBJ2-1,TRBV21-1,.,.,TGTGCCGGTCAAACCGGGACTAGTCCCAAACGCTCCTACAATGAGCAGTTCTTC,CAGQTGTSPKRSYNEQFF
TRBJ1-1,TRBV7-6,.,.,TGTGCCAGCAGCGCGAAGGAGGGGACTGAAGCTTTCTTT,CASSAKEGTEAFF
TRBJ2-1,TRBV7-9,TRBD1,.,TGTGCCAGCAGCTCTAGGACAGGGCGTAGCTCCTACAATGAGCAGTTCTTC,CASSSRTGRSSYNEQFF
TRBJ2-1,TRBV11-2,TRBD2,.,TGTGCCAGCAGCTCGCTCTCGGCGGGGGGAACCAATGAGCAGTTCTTC,CASSSLSAGGTNEQFF
TRBJ2-5,TRBV7-2,TRBD2,.,TGTGCCAGCAGTCGTGCTAGCGGGGCCGGGGAGACCCAGTACTTC,CASSRASGAGETQYF
TRBJ1-5,TRBV18,.,.,TGTGCCAGCTCACCTCCAGGAGGCCGGGTCGGTCAGCCCCAGCATTTT,CASSPPGGRVGQPQHF
TRBJ1-1,TRBV12-3/TRBV12-4,.,.,TGTGCCAGCAGTATCGGTACCTCGCTTGAAGCTTTCTTT,CASSIGTSLEAFF
TRBJ1-5,TRBV6-5,.,.,TGTGCCAGCAGCCTCACAGGGAATCAGCCCCAGCATTTT,CASSLTGNQPQHF
TRBJ1-4,TRBV6-5,TRBD1,.,TGTGCCAGCAGACCGGGACAGGGGTCTAATGAAAAACTGTTTTTT,CASRPGQGSNEKLFF
TRBJ1-1,TRBV19,.,few,TGTGCCAGTAGTAGCATGACAGGCGCCGAAGCTTTCTTT,CASSSMTGAEAFF
TRBJ2-2,TRBV5-6,.,.,TGTGCCAGCAGCTTGAGGAGCGGGGAGCTGTTTTTT,CASSLRSGELFF
TRBJ2-7,TRBV5-1,TRBD1,.,TGCGCCAGCAGCCAAGGACAGGTTTCCGAGCAGTACTTC,CASSQGQVSEQYF
TRBJ2-6,TRBV3-1/TRBV3-2,TRBD2,once,TGTGCCAGCACCCCGCGGGGGGCCCTCTCTGGGGCCAACGTCCTGACTTTC,CASTPRGALSGANVLTF
TRBJ2-7,TRBV7-9,.,once,TGTGCCAGCAGCTTAGACGGGGAGCGCTACGAGCAGTACTTC,CASSLDGERYEQYF
TRBJ1-4,TRBV6-5,.,once,TGTGCCAGCAGTCCCTGGGCCCGTAATGAAAAACTGTTTTTT,CASSPWARNEKLFF
TRBJ1-2,TRBV6-1,TRBD1,.,TGTGCCAGCAGTGAGACAGGGTACGGCTACACCTTC,CASSETGYGYTF
TRBJ1-2,TRBV19,.,.,TGTGCCAGTACCACCGTTGCGGGAATTGAGAATGGCTACACCTTC,CASTTVAGIENGYTF
TRBJ2-7,TRBV18,TRBD1,.,TGTGCCAGCTCCGTGGACAGGGCCAACGAGCAGTACTTC,CASSVDRANEQYF
TRBJ2-7,TRBV9,TRBD1,.,TGTGCCAGCAGCCAACAGGGGAGTTGGGACGAGCAGTACTTC,CASSQQGSWDEQYF
TRBJ2-1,TRBV27,.,many,TGTGCCAGCAGTTCCCCCCGCGGCAGGGCAAATGAGCAGTTCTTC,CASSSPRGRANEQFF
TRBJ2-1,TRBV5-1,TRBD2,.,TGCGCCAGCAGCTTGGTCGATACTAGCGGGGCGCAGGAGCAGTTCTTC,CASSLVDTSGAQEQFF